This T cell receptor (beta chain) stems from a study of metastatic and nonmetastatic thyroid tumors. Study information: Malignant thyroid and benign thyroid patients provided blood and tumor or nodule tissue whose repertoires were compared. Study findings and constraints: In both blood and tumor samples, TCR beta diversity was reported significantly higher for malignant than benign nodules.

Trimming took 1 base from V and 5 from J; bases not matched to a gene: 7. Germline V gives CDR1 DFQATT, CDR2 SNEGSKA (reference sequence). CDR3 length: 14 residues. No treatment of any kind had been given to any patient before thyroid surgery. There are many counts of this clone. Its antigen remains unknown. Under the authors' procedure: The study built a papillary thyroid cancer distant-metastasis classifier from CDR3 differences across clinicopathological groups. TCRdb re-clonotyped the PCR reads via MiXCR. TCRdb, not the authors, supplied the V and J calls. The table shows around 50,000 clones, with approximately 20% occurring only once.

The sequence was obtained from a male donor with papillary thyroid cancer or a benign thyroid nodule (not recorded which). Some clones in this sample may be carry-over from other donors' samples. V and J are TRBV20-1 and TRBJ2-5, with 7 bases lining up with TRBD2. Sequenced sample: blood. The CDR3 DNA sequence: TGCAGTGCTAGAGGGGGGGGTGATACGGAGACCCAGTACTTC. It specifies CSARGGGDTETQYF.